These 2 T cell receptor beta chains were all obtained from the same sample, sequenced in a study of blood T cell repertoires in COVID-19. Libraries were prepared by immunoSEQ multiplex PCR; TCRdb keeps only in-frame clonotypes and omits some of them. The table records 50,000 to 75,000 clones, about 90% of them present only once. Sequenced material: peripheral blood. The receptors stem from a man aged 55 to 70 with acute or convalescent COVID-19.

This clone was found a few times. For the CDR3, the DNA is TGTGCCAGCAGCATAGGGCAGGGTCGCAATTCACCCCTCCACTTT. This sequence encodes CASSIGQGRNSPLHF. The rearrangement joins TRBV3-1 (or the pseudogene TRBV3-2) to TRBJ1-6; D is possibly TRBD1 (5 bases). The germline gives CDR1 LGHDT, CDR2 YNNKEL (reference sequence). V lost 5 bases, J lost 7 bases, and 15 bases lay in between. The CDR3 contains 15 residues.

The V call is TRBV29-1, the J call TRBJ1-4; no definite D call. Per the germline V gene, CDR1 is SQVTM and CDR2 is ANQGSEA. There are 11 residues in the CDR3. Trimming shortened V by 7 bases and J by 14 bases, and 17 bases separated the two germline ends. CDR3 in amino acids: CSAWTGRRLFF. For the CDR3, the DNA is TGCAGCGCCTGGACCGGGAGAAGGCTGTTTTTT.